This T cell receptor beta chain was obtained from a study of T cell changes during pregnancy in multiple sclerosis. Trimming stripped 5 bases from V and 4 bases from J, with 6 bases between. The CDR3 is 13 residues long. Per the germline V gene, CDR1 is SGHDN and CDR2 is FVKESK. Assay used: immunoSEQ multiplex PCR; TCRdb lists only in-frame clones, some missing. The sample shows approximately 89,000 clones, about 94% of them seen only once. Source: peripheral blood, taken after pregnancy. The sequence was collected from a female donor in good health, enrolled as a control in a pregnancy study. The chain joins TRBV14 to TRBJ2-6; D gene ambiguous. As DNA, the CDR3 is TGTGCCAGCAGCTCTTCGGGGGCCAACGTCCTGACTTTC. Protein: CASSSSGANVLTF.